This T cell receptor beta chain was sequenced in a study of T cell responses to AZD1222 COVID-19 vaccine. Profiling relied on immunoSEQ multiplex PCR, and the TCRdb table lists in-frame clones only, not all of them. The sample shows approximately 110,000 clones, 75% to 90% of them seen only once. V gave up 1 base and J gave up 6 bases; unmatched junction bases: 4. Per the germline V gene, CDR1 is SGHRS and CDR2 is YFSETQ. The CDR3 totals 15 residues. The material was peripheral blood, obtained 28 days after the second AZD1222 dose. The receptor comes from an adult who received the AZD1222 COVID-19 vaccine. The rearrangement links TRBV5-1 to TRBJ1-4; 9 positions agree with TRBD1. The CDR3 loop reads CASSLMGQGHEKLFF. The CDR3, as DNA: TGCGCCAGCAGCTTGATGGGACAGGGACATGAAAAACTGTTTTTT.